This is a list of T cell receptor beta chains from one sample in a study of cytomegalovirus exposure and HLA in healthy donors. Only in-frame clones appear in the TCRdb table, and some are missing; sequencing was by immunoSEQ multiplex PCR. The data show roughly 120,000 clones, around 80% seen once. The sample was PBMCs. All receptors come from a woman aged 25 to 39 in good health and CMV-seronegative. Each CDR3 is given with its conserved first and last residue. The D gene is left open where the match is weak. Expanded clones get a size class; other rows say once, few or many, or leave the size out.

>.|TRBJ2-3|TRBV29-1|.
TGCAGCGTTAACAGGGCAGATACGCAGTATTTT
CSVNRADTQYF
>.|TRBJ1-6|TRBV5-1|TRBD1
TGCGCCAGCAGCTACCTAACGGGACAGGGCCATTCCTATAATTCACCCCTCCACTTT
CASSYLTGQGHSYNSPLHF
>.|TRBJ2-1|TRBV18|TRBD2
TGTGCCAGCTCACCACCAGGACTAGCCCCCAATGAGCAGTTCTTC
CASSPPGLAPNEQFF
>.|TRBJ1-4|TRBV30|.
TGTGCCTGGAGCGCGGGGGGGGCGCTTGGTAATGAAAAACTGTTTTTT
CAWSAGGALGNEKLFF
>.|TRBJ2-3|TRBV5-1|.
TGCGCCAGCGGTGGGAGGTCAGGAAACACAGATACGCAGTATTTT
CASGGRSGNTDTQYF
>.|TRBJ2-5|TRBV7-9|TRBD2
TGTGCCATAGGGACTAGCGGGAGTTGGGAGACCCAGTACTTC
CAIGTSGSWETQYF
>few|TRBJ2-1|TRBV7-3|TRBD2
TGTGCCAGCAGCTTAGTAGCGGGGGAAAATGAGCAGTTCTTC
CASSLVAGENEQFF
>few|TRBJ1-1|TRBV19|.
TGTGCCAGTAGTATTCAGGCACTGGGTACTGAAGCTTTCTTT
CASSIQALGTEAFF
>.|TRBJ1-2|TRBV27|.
TGTGCCAGCAGTCCATGGAGGGAAAAACCTAACTATGGCTACACCTTC
CASSPWREKPNYGYTF
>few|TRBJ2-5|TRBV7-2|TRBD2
TGTGCCAGCAGCCCTTGGACTAGCGGGGGAGTAAAAGAGACCCAGTACTTC
CASSPWTSGGVKETQYF
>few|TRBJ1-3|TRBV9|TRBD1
TGTGCCAGCAGCTTCCAGACAGGGACGGGAAACACCATATATTTT
CASSFQTGTGNTIYF
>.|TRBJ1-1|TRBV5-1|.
TGCGCCAGCAGCTTGGACGGCACTGAAGCTTTCTTT
CASSLDGTEAFF
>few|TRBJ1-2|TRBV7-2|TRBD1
TGTGCCAGCGGGGACAGGGGGTGGGATGGCTACACCTTC
CASGDRGWDGYTF
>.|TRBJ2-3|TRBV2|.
TGTGCCAGCAGTGTGTCACGGTCGCAAGATACGCAGTATTTT
CASSVSRSQDTQYF
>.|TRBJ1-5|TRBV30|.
TGTGCCTGGAGTGTTGCAGTTAATCAGCCCCAGCATTTT
CAWSVAVNQPQHF
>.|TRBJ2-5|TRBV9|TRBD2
TGTGCCAGCAGCTACCTTGGCGGGGGGCAAGAGACCCAGTACTTC
CASSYLGGGQETQYF
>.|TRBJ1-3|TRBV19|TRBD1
TGTGCCAGTAGCGCATTTGGGACAGCGTCTGGAAACACCATATATTTT
CASSAFGTASGNTIYF
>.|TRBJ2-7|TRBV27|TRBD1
TGTGCCAGCAGTTTGTGGACAGGGAGTCCAGAGCAGTACTTC
CASSLWTGSPEQYF
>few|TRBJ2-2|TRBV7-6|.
TGTGCCAGCAGCTTAGCGCTCCAGTCCGGGGAGCTGTTTTTT
CASSLALQSGELFF
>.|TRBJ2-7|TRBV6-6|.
TGTGCCAGCAATCGAGGGGGGGGGACGAGCTCCTACGAGCAGTACTTC
CASNRGGGTSSYEQYF
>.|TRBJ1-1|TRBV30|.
TGTGCCTGGAGTCCTGGCGGCTACACTGAAGCTTTCTTT
CAWSPGGYTEAFF
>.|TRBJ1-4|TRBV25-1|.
TGTGCCAGCATGGGAGGGTATAATGAAAAACTGTTTTTT
CASMGGYNEKLFF
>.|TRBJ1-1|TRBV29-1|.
TGCAGCGCCGTGACGGGGATGACTGAAGCTTTCTTT
CSAVTGMTEAFF
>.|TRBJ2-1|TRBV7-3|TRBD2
TGTGCCAGCAGCTACCTAGCGGGGGGGCCAAATGAGCAGTTCTTC
CASSYLAGGPNEQFF
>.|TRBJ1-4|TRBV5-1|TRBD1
TGCGCCAGCAGCTTAAGACAGGGTGCGGAAAAACTGTTTTTT
CASSLRQGAEKLFF
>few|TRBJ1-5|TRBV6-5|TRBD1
TGTGCCAGCAGTTACACAGGGGGCAATCAGCCCCAGCATTTT
CASSYTGGNQPQHF
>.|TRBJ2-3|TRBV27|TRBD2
TGTGCCAGCAGTTTGGCGGGAGGGCCAACGGATACGCAGTATTTT
CASSLAGGPTDTQYF
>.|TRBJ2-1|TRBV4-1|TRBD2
TGCGCCAGCAGCCATAGCGGGGGGGCCGGAGGGCAGTTCTTC
CASSHSGGAGGQFF
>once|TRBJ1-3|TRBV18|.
TGTGCCAGCTCACCCCAGCGCGATGGAAACACCATATATTTT
CASSPQRDGNTIYF
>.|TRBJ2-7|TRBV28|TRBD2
TGTGCCAGCAGTCCTTCTGGGGGTAGCGGGCCTTCCTACGAGCAGTACTTC
CASSPSGGSGPSYEQYF
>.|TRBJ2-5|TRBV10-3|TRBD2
TGTGCCATCAGTGAGGTACTAGCGATCGGAGAGACCCAGTACTTC
CAISEVLAIGETQYF
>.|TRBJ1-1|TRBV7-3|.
TGTGCCAGCAGCTTTAATGCAGGGAACACTGAAGCTTTCTTT
CASSFNAGNTEAFF
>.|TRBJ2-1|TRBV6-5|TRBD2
TGTGCCAGCAGTTACACGGGGGGGGCCTTCAATGAGCAGTTCTTC
CASSYTGGAFNEQFF
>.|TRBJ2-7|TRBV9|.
TGTGCCAGCAGCGCCAGACAAGGTGGAGAGCAGTACTTC
CASSARQGGEQYF
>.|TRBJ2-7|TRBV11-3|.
TGTGCCAGCAGCTTCGGGACTTCAACCTACGAGCAGTACTTC
CASSFGTSTYEQYF
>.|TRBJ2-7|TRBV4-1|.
TGCGCCAGCAGCCGACCGGGACTCACCTCCCCCGAGCAGTACTTC
CASSRPGLTSPEQYF
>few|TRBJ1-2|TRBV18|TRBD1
TGTGCCAGCTCGGGACCGGGACAGAACTATGGCTACACCTTC
CASSGPGQNYGYTF
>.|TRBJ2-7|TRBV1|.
TGCACCGGCAGCCTTCGGACAGGGTCCTTCAATTATTCCTACGAGCAGTACTTC
CTGSLRTGSFNYSYEQYF
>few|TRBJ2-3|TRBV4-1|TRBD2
TGCGCCAGCAGCTCTAGGACTAGCGGGAGAAAGGATACGCAGTATTTT
CASSSRTSGRKDTQYF
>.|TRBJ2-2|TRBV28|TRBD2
TGTGCCAGCACCCTGGGAGGGGCGAACACCGGGGAGCTGTTTTTT
CASTLGGANTGELFF
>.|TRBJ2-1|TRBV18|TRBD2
TGTGCCAGCTCACCATTGGAGCGGGGGGGCCTGGGTACTGAGCAGTTCTTC
CASSPLERGGLGTEQFF
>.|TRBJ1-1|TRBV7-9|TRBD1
TGTGCCAGCAGCCCAGGACAGGGCGCTGAAGCTTTCTTT
CASSPGQGAEAFF